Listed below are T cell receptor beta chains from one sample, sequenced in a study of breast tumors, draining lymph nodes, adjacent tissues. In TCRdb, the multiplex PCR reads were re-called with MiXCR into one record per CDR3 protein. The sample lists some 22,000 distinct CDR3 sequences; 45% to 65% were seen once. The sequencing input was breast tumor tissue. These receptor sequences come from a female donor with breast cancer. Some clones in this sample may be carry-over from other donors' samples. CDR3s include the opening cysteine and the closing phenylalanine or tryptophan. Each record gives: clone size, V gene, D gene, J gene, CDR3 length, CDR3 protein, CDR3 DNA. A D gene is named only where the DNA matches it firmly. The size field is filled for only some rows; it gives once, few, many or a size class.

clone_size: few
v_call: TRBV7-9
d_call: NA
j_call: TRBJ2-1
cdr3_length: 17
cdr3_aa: CASSSPSTGGPPNEQFF
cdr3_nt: TGTGCCAGCAGCTCACCATCAACTGGGGGACCGCCCAATGAGCAGTTCTTC

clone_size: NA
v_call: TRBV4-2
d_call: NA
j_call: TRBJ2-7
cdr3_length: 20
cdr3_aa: CASSFYICSVRTGHSYEQYF
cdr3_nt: NA

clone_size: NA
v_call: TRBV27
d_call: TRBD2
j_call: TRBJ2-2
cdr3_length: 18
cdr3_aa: CASSTRTSGRGRTGELFF
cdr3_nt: TGTGCCAGCAGTACCCGGACTAGCGGGAGAGGTCGGACCGGGGAGCTGTTTTTT

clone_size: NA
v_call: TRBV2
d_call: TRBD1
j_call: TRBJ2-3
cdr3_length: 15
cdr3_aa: CASSERDRATDTQYF
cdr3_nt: TGTGCCAGCAGTGAAAGGGACAGGGCCACAGATACGCAGTATTTT

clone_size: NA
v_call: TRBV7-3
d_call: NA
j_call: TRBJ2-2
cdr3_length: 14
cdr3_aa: CASSQGDYAGELFF
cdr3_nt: TGTGCCAGCAGCCAGGGAGACTACGCCGGGGAGCTGTTTTTC

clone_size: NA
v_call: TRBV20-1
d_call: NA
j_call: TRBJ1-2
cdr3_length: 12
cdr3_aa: CSARREGVGYTF
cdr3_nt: TGCAGTGCTAGAAGGGAAGGGGTTGGCTACACCTTC

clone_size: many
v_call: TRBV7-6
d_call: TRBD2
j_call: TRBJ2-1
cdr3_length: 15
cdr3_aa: CASSLTSGVNNEQFF
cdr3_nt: TGTGCCAGCAGCTTAACTAGCGGGGTGAACAATGAGCAGTTCTTC

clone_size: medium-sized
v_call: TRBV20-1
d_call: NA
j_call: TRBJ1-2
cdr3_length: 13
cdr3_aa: CSAYGASHYGYTF
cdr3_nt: TGCAGTGCTTATGGGGCAAGCCACTATGGCTACACCTTC

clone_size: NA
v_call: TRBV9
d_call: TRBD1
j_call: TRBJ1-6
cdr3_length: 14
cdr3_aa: CASSTTGDNSPLHF
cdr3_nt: TGTGCCAGCAGCACGACAGGGGACAATTCACCCCTCCACTTT

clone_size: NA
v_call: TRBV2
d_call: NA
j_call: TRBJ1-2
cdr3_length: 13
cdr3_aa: CASSDGPNYGYTF
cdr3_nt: TGTGCCAGCAGCGACGGCCCTAACTATGGCTACACCTTC

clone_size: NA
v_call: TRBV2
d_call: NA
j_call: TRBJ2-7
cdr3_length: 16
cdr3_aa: CASSDAVARSSYEQYF
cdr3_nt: TGTGCCAGCAGTGACGCTGTAGCCAGGAGCTCCTACGAGCAGTACTTC

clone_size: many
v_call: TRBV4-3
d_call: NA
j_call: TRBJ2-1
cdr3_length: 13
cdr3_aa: CASSQDLYNEQFF
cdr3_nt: TGCGCCAGCAGCCAAGATCTTTACAATGAGCAGTTCTTC

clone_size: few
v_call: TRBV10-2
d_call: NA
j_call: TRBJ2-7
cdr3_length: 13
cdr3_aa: CASSESGSYEQYF
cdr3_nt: TGCGCCAGCAGTGAGTCGGGGTCTTACGAGCAGTACTTC

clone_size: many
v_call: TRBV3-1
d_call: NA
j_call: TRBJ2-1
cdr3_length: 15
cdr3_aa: CASSPAGVGYNEQFF
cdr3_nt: TGTGCCAGCAGCCCTGCCGGTGTAGGATACAATGAGCAGTTCTTC

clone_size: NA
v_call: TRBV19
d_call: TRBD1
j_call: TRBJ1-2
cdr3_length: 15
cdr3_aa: CASSDQGARRSGYTF
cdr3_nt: TGTGCCAGTAGTGATCAGGGGGCGCGACGGAGTGGCTACACCTTC

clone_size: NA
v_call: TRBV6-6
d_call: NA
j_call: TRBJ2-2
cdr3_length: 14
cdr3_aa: CASSEDRITGELFF
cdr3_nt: TGTGCCAGCAGTGAGGACCGTATCACCGGGGAGCTGTTTTTT

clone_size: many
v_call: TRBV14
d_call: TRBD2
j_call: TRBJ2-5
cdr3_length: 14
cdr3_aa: CASSRPSGSETQYF
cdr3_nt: TGTGCCAGCAGCCGCCCTAGCGGGTCGGAGACCCAGTACTTC

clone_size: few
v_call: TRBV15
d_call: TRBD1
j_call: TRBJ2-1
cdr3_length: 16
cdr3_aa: CATSSFRQGGRDEQFF
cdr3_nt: TGTGCCACCAGCAGTTTCAGACAGGGGGGTCGGGATGAGCAGTTCTTC

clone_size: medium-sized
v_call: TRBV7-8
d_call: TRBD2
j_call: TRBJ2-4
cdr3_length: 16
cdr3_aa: CASSPGGGLTKNIQYF
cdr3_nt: TGTGCCAGCAGCCCAGGCGGGGGGCTGACCAAAAACATTCAGTACTTC

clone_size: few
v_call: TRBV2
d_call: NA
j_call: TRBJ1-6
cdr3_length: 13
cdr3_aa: CASSVGGNSPLHF
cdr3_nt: TGTGCCAGCAGTGTAGGCGGTAATTCACCCCTCCACTTT

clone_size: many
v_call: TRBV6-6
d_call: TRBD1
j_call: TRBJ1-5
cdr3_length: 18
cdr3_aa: CASSYLRQGATSNQPQHF
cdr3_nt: TGTGCCAGCAGTTACCTCCGACAGGGGGCGACTAGCAATCAGCCCCAGCATTTT

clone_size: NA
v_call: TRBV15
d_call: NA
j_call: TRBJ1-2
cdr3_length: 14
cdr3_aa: CATSRDGGYYGYTF
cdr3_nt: TGTGCCACCAGCAGAGATGGAGGGTACTATGGCTACACCTTC

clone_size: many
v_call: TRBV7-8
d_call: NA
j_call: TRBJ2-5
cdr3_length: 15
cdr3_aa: CASSLALGNPGTQYF
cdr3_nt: TGTGCCAGCAGCTTAGCGTTGGGGAACCCGGGGACCCAGTACTTC

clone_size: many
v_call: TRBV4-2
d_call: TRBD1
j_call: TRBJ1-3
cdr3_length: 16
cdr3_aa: CASSQSAGGLGNTIYF
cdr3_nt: TGTGCCAGCAGCCAATCCGCAGGGGGCCTGGGAAACACCATATATTTT

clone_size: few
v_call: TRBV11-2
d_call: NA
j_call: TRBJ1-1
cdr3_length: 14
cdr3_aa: CASSTKDKNTEAFF
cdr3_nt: TGTGCCAGCAGCACGAAGGACAAGAACACTGAAGCTTTCTTT

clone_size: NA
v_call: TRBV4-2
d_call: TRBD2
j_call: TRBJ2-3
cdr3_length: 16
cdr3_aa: CASSQRTSGSTDTQYF
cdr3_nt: TGTGCCAGCAGCCAAAGGACTAGCGGGAGTACAGATACGCAGTATTTT

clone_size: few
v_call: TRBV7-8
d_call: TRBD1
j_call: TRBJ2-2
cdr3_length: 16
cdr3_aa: CASSSGGTGVTGELFF
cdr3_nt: TGTGCCAGCAGCTCCGGGGGGACAGGGGTAACCGGGGAGCTGTTTTTT

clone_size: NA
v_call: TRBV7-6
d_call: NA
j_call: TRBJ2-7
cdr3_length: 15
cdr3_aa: CASRLIGGNEYEQYF
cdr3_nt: TGTGCCAGCAGGTTGATTGGCGGGAATGAGTACGAGCAGTACTTC

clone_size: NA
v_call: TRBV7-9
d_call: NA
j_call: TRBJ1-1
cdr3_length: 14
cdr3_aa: CASSLGQLNTEAFF
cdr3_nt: TGTGCCAGCAGCTTAGGACAGTTGAACACTGAAGCTTTCTTT

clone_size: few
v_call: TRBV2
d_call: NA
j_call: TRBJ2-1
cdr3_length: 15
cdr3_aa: CASSGGAVSKNEQFF
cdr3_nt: TGTGCCAGCAGTGGAGGAGCGGTCTCGAAAAATGAGCAGTTCTTC

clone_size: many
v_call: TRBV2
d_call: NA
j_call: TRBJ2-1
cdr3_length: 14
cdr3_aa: CASARNRAHNEQFF
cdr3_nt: TGTGCCAGCGCTCGGAACAGGGCCCACAATGAGCAGTTCTTC

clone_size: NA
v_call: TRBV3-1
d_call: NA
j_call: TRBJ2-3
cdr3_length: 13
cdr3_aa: CASSPVGADTQYF
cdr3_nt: TGTGCCAGCAGCCCAGTGGGGGCGGATACGCAGTATTTT

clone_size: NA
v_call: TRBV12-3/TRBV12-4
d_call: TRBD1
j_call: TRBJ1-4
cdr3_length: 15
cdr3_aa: CASSLGGTGREKLFF
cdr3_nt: TGTGCCAGCAGTTTAGGGGGGACAGGGAGAGAAAAACTGTTTTTT

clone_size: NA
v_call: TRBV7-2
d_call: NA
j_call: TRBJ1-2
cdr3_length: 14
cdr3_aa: CASSLGGRALGYTF
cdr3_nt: TGTGCCAGCAGCTTAGGGGGGAGAGCGCTCGGCTACACCTTC

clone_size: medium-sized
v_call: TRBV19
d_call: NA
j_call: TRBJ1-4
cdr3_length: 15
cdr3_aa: CASTPTQLLGEKLFF
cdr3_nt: TGTGCCAGTACCCCAACACAGCTCCTTGGTGAAAAACTGTTTTTT

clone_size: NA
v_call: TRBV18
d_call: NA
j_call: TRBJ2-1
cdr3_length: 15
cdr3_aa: CASSPPSRSIYEQFF
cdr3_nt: TGTGCAAGCTCACCACCTAGCAGGAGTATCTATGAGCAGTTCTTC

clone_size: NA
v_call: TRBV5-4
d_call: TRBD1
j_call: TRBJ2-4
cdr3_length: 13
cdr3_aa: CASSLDRDNIQYF
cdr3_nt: TGTGCCAGCAGCCTCGACAGGGACAACATTCAGTACTTC

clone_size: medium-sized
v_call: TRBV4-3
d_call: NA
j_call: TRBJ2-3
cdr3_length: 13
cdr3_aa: CASSQVMRDTQYF
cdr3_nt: TGCGCCAGCAGCCAAGTAATGAGGGATACGCAGTATTTT

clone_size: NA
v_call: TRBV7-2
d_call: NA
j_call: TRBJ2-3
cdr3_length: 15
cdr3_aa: CASSYPFRDTDTQYF
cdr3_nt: TGTGCCAGCAGCTACCCTTTCCGAGACACAGATACGCAGTATTTT

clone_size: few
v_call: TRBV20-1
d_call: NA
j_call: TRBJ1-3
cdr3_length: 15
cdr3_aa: CSARKAGMSGNTIYF
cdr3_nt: TGCAGTGCTAGGAAGGCAGGGATGTCTGGAAACACCATATATTTT